This T cell receptor beta chain was identified in a study of human T cells and chemical hapten exposure. Findings and caveats of the study: Having alopecia, donors may respond immunologically unlike healthy people.

The CDR3 runs to 15 residues. V was trimmed by 4 bases and J by 0 bases, leaving 12 bases between them. The germline V gene encodes CDR1 KGHSH and CDR2 LQKENI. This clonotype was recorded many times. Its antigen is undetermined. Time point denoted: pre-sensitization, week 0. This sample's treatment: therapeutic diphenylcyclopropenone sensitization with weekly scalp DPC. Every patch test was put on after a blood sample was taken. One entry per CDR3 protein, called by TCRdb with MiXCR from the RACE reads. The sample comprises 300,000 to 450,000 distinct CDR3 sequences, 5.5% of which are singletons, and approximately 8.2% rests with the top ten.

The receptor comes from a woman aged 18-29 years with alopecia areata. Some clones in this sample may be carry-over from other donors' samples. V usage is TRBV18 and J usage is TRBJ1-2, with D uncertain. The starting material was whole blood, obtained in connection with sensitization to the hapten diphenylcyclopropenone (DPC). The DNA for the CDR3 is TGTGCCAGCTCACTGATGGAGACACCTAACTATGGCTACACCTTC. The encoded protein is CASSLMETPNYGYTF.